The T cell receptor beta chain under discussion was sequenced for a study of blood T cell repertoires in COVID-19 (dated by TCRdb to about 2020). Regarding the study in general: Samples covering the acute and convalescent phases of COVID-19 were provided by collaborators in the United States, Italy and Spain. The samples were drawn from two sources: the first 160 participants of the ongoing ImmuneRACE study, and 1,000 to 1,500 subjects contributed by 6 global collaborators. The material from the prospective study consisted of cDNA or gDNA derived from T cells, B-cell-depleted T cells, or PBMCs. Subjects who had been exposed to COVID-19, were actively infected with it, or had recovered from it provided the deeply sampled blood TCRbeta repertoires that made up the dataset. Where available, HLA class I and class II types were taken from metadata supplied by the sample provider and were not determined by assay-based typing. A freely available public database, intended as a resource for researchers studying the immune response to SARS-CoV-2, is where the repertoires were released. Nearly every sample came with metadata listing a de-identified subject ID, COVID-19 status, age in years and sex. The study at large found these results: Clinical and demographic metadata were provided uncurated, with the amount varying by source and participant.

With respect to this clone: The antigen it recognizes is unknown. Relative to the germline gene, one junction end is altered; a read error may explain this.

TCRbeta CDR3 regions were amplified from genomic DNA by means of the immunoSEQ Assay, a bias-controlled multiplex PCR. In the authors' own workflow: The number of nucleated cells in each sample was estimated by amplification of reference gene primers within the assay. Sequence reads were collapsed and filtered to measure the absolute abundance of every unique TCRbeta CDR3 rearrangement. For each sample, productive Simpson clonality was calculated as the square root of Simpson's diversity index over productive rearrangements. TCRdb obtained this table from immuneACCESS and retained in-frame rearrangements with V and J assigned. These tables miss some clones; where compared with another copy, unresolved V genes account for less than half of the shortfall, and the remainder is unexplained. That table is the source of V, J and clone size, and D and trimming were worked out from the DNA. This sample holds 60,000 or so clones; about 82% were observed only once. About a sixth of the sample belongs to the ten largest clones.

CDR1 and CDR2 (MDHEN, SYDVKM) derive from the germline V gene. The CDR3 sequence holds 15 residues, the cysteine and phenylalanine included. The read is trimmed to its CDR3 DNA, 45 bases read in frame from base 1. The collaborating institutions used their own protocols to collect whole blood in K2EDTA tubes. For TCRbeta analysis, collaborator samples were shipped as frozen whole blood, as isolated PBMCs, or as DNA extracted from either sample type. The rearrangement joined TRBV28 to TRBJ2-7; 8 nucleotides in the junction match TRBD1. The receptor was derived from a human donor in a cohort sampled during active COVID-19. The sample consisted of peripheral blood. The CDR3 reads as follows: CASSSLGQGSFEQYF. The sequenced DNA is TGTGCCAGCAGTTCCCTCGGACAGGGTTCCTTCGAGCAGTACTTC.